Presented here are 17 T cell receptor beta chains from one specimen sequenced in a study of T cell responses to AZD1222 COVID-19 vaccine. Some clones are missing from TCRdb's copy, which holds only in-frame ones; the method was immunoSEQ multiplex PCR. The repertoire holds 110,000 to 150,000 clones, with about 92% as singletons. The source material was peripheral blood, sampled on day 0 of AZD1222 vaccination. These receptors were collected from an adult in good health.

The chain combines TRBV25-1 with TRBJ1-1; D gene unclear. Trimming removed 4 bases at V and 6 bases at J, with 6 bases between. CDR1 and CDR2 from the germline V gene are MGHDK and SYGVNS. The CDR3 runs 11 residues. The CDR3 protein is CASSAGAEAFF. The DNA of the CDR3 is TGTGCCAGCAGTGCAGGCGCTGAAGCTTTCTTT. The complete variable domain, with remaining parts taken from reference TRBV25-1 and TRBJ1-1, reads EADIYQTPRYLVIGTGKKITLECSQTMGHDKMYWYQQDPGMELHLIHYSYGVNSTEKGDLSSESTVSRIRTEHFPLTLESARPSHTSQYLCASSAGAEAFFGQGTRLTVV.

The chain couples TRBV7-9 to TRBJ1-2; a possible D gene is TRBD1 (5 bases). Germline V CDR1 and CDR2: SEHNR, FQNEAQ (reference sequence). The CDR3 consists of 18 residues. The V end was cut by 1 base, the J end by 2 bases, with 20 bases between. This CDR3 reads CASSLGGPREGINYGYTF. In DNA form, the CDR3 reads TGTGCCAGCAGCTTAGGGGGTCCGCGTGAGGGGATAAACTATGGCTACACCTTC.

The CDR3 is CASSLKGANVLTF. In DNA, the CDR3 is TGTGCCAGCAGTTTAAAAGGGGCCAACGTCCTGACTTTC. This chain connects TRBV12-3 or TRBV12-4 to TRBJ2-6; D is ambiguous. Trimming removed 2 bases from V and 4 bases from J, with 3 bases in between. The CDR3 has 13 amino acids.

CDR3 loop: CASSGTGYLTETQYF. CDR3 coding DNA: TGTGCCAGCAGCGGGACCGGGTACCTAACAGAGACCCAGTACTTC. V usage is TRBV7-2 and J usage is TRBJ2-5; D might be TRBD1 or TRBD2, each matching 5 bases. This CDR3 spans 15 amino acids. Germline V gene data show CDR1 as SGHTA and CDR2 as FQGNSA. Trimming stripped 5 bases from V and 4 bases from J, with 17 bases between.

This clone was observed once. The gene calls are TRBV4-2 and TRBJ1-4; D uncertain. This CDR3 has 15 amino acids. Per germline, CDR1 LGHNA and CDR2 YNFKEQ. Trimming pared 4 bases from V and 8 bases from J, leaving 17 bases between. CDR3 in DNA: TGTGCCAGCAGCCTACCGACATTAGGAAGGGAAAAACTGTTTTTT. Its translation: CASSLPTLGREKLFF.

V is TRBV19 and J is TRBJ1-1; D possibly corresponds to TRBD1 (5 bases). With 4 bases removed from V and 1 base from J, the gap between germline ends came to 10 bases. This CDR3 is built from 14 residues. CDR1 and CDR2 (germline): LNHDA, SQIVND (reference sequence). The chain's CDR3 is CASSTGYGNTEAFF. CDR3 nucleotides: TGTGCCAGTAGTACAGGGTACGGGAACACTGAAGCTTTCTTT.

The rearrangement uses TRBV28 and TRBJ1-1; tentatively, D is TRBD1 (6 bases). V lost 6 bases and J 4 bases, leaving 15 bases between the germline ends. The CDR3 extends over 14 amino acids. Germline CDR1 reads MDHEN; CDR2 reads SYDVKM. CDR3 protein: CASSQYRVGTEAFF. For the CDR3, the DNA is TGTGCCAGCAGCCAATACAGGGTTGGCACTGAAGCTTTCTTT.

The chain combines TRBV6-4 with TRBJ2-3; no definite D call. This CDR3 is 14 amino acids long. The germline V gene has CDR1 MRHNA and CDR2 SNTAGT. V lost 2 bases and J lost 2, with 8 bases in between. CDR3 in amino acids: CASSDLADTDTQYF. Written as DNA, the CDR3 is TGTGCCAGCAGTGACCTTGCGGACACAGATACGCAGTATTTT.

The V and J genes are TRBV6-2 or TRBV6-3 and TRBJ1-5; the D gene is possibly TRBD1 (6 bases). The V and J ends lost 6 bases and 6 bases respectively, with 18 bases between them. CDR3 length: 15 amino acids. The germline V gene encodes CDR1 MNHEY and CDR2 SVGEGT. CDR3 sequence (DNA): TGTGCCAGCAGCCGAGAGAGGGGAGGGGGTCAGCCCCAGCATTTT. Protein: CASSRERGGGQPQHF.

The V and J genes are TRBV5-6 and TRBJ2-7; 9 bases fit TRBD1. The V gene end was trimmed by 7 bases and the J gene end by 1 base; junction bases not matched to a gene: 18. Germline values: CDR1 SGHDT, CDR2 YYEEEE. The CDR3 contains 18 residues. CDR3 sequence (DNA): TGTGCCAGCGCCCCAAAACGGACAGGGGTTTTAGGATCCTACGAGCAGTACTTC. Protein sequence: CASAPKRTGVLGSYEQYF.

The J gene is TRBJ2-3, the V gene TRBV15; D unclear. This CDR3 has 13 residues. V lost 0 bases to trimming and J lost 5 bases, with 6 bases between them. Germline CDR1 and CDR2: LNHNV and YYDKDF (reference sequence). CDR3 in amino acids: CATSRDPGDTQYF. The CDR3, as DNA: TGTGCCACCAGCAGAGATCCCGGAGATACGCAGTATTTT.

The sample holds a few counts of this clone. V is TRBV6-5 and J is TRBJ2-2, with D possibly being TRBD2 (6 bases). Germline CDR1 and CDR2: MNHEY and SVGAGI. The CDR3 is 16 amino acids. V gave up 2 bases and J gave up 6 bases, with 16 bases separating them. The CDR3 sequence is CASSYGGAPFSGELFF. For the CDR3, the DNA is TGTGCCAGCAGTTACGGCGGGGCGCCGTTTTCCGGGGAGCTGTTTTTT.

The chain uses TRBV28 and TRBJ2-7; possibly TRBD1 or TRBD2 for D (6 bases each). Trimming removed 6 bases from V and 1 base from J, with 13 bases in between. In germline, CDR1 is MDHEN, CDR2 SYDVKM. The CDR3 length is 14 residues. The CDR3 DNA follows: TGTGCCAGCAGGTTCGGGGGCCGTTCCTACGAGCAGTACTTC. Its protein is CASRFGGRSYEQYF.

The CDR3 here is CAWSKGGPINYGYTF. CDR3 DNA: TGTGCCTGGAGTAAGGGAGGGCCGATTAACTATGGCTACACCTTC. This sequence joins TRBV30 and TRBJ1-2; unclear D gene. Trimming took 2 bases from V and 1 from J, leaving 14 bases between them. The CDR3 runs to 15 residues. Germline V gives CDR1 GTSNPN, CDR2 SVGIG (reference sequence).

V gene TRBV5-1 combines with J gene TRBJ2-7, with TRBD1 as a possible D gene (6 bases). Germline assignment: CDR1 SGHRS and CDR2 YFSETQ. The CDR3 spans 15 residues. V was cut by 1 base and J by 5 bases, with 16 bases left in between. The CDR3 here is CASSLQTPGEDEQYF. The CDR3 DNA follows: TGCGCCAGCAGCTTGCAGACCCCAGGGGAAGACGAGCAGTACTTC.

The V call is TRBV4-1, the J call TRBJ1-3; D remains unclear. CDR1 is MGHRA, CDR2 YSYEKL, per germline. This CDR3 is built from 12 residues. V was pared by 0 bases and J by 15 bases, with 12 bases between. CDR3 coding DNA: TGCGCCAGCAGCCAAGAGGGCCTTGCCCCATATTTT. This gives the protein CASSQEGLAPYF.

V and J are TRBV2 and TRBJ1-1, with D tentatively TRBD1 (5 bases). Per germline, CDR1 SNHLY and CDR2 FYNNEI. V lost 10 bases to trimming and J lost 1 base, with 16 bases between them. The CDR3 has 14 amino acids. The CDR3 nucleotides are TGTGCCATCAGACGTGCGGGGACGAACACTGAAGCTTTCTTT. Its protein is CAIRRAGTNTEAFF.